One sample yielded the 30 T cell receptor beta chains listed below, sequenced in a study of blood T cell repertoires in COVID-19. Generated by immunoSEQ multiplex PCR, the TCRdb table keeps only in-frame clones and is missing some. The sample lists about 210,000 clones, 81% seen once, with 8.5% to 10% in the top ten. Source material: PBMCs or T cells enriched from blood (not recorded which). These receptors came from a woman between 50 and 59 years old with acute COVID-19.

Of note for this clone: Additional DNA sequences in this sample encode the identical CDR3. This chain connects TRBV7-2 to TRBJ2-7; tentatively, D is TRBD1 (5 bases). This CDR3 has 14 residues. Germline CDR1 is SGHTA and CDR2 is FQGNSA. V lost 2 bases to trimming and J lost 4 bases, with 12 bases between them. The CDR3 bases are TGTGCCAGCAGCTTATCCAGGACAACTTACGAGCAGTACTTC. This gives the protein CASSLSRTTYEQYF.

This clone was seen a few times. This chain uses TRBV4-3 with TRBJ2-3, with 9 bases identical to TRBD2. The CDR3 consists of 15 residues. The V and J ends lost 1 base and 6 bases, in that order; junction bases with no gene match: 5. The V gene's germline CDR1 is LGHNA and CDR2 YSLEER. The CDR3 spells CASSQGTTSGDTQYF. The CDR3 nucleotides are TGCGCCAGCAGCCAAGGGACTACTAGCGGGGATACGCAGTATTTT.

V is TRBV29-1 and J is TRBJ1-2, with 7 bases lining up with TRBD1. Germline V gene data show CDR1 as SQVTM and CDR2 as ANQGSEA. The V and J ends lost 5 bases and 8 bases, in that order; junction bases with no gene match: 11. The CDR3 spans 13 residues. This CDR3 reads CSVPFNRGGGYTF. In nucleotides, the CDR3 is TGCAGCGTTCCTTTCAACAGGGGAGGAGGCTACACCTTC.

The rearrangement joins TRBV6-5 to TRBJ2-3, with D tentatively TRBD2 (7 bases). Germline CDR1 reads MNHEY; CDR2 reads SVGAGI. V gave up 8 bases and J gave up 2 bases, with 14 bases separating them. The CDR3 is 14 amino acids. The CDR3 region has the DNA TGTGCCAGCGTTACGGGGGGACACACAGATACGCAGTATTTT. Translated, it gives CASVTGGHTDTQYF.

The rearrangement links TRBV19 to TRBJ2-7; D remains unclear. The CDR3 consists of 13 residues. The V gene's germline CDR1 is LNHDA and CDR2 SQIVND (reference sequence). V was clipped by 1 base and J by 4 bases, with 8 bases between them. The CDR3: CASSIGPGYEQYF. CDR3 bases: TGTGCCAGTAGTATAGGTCCAGGTTACGAGCAGTACTTC.

V gene TRBV7-2 combines with J gene TRBJ1-4; 9 bases match TRBD1. V trimming: 1 base; J trimming: 3 bases; junction bases outside the gene matches: 3. This CDR3 is 16 amino acids long. Germline V lookup: CDR1 SGHTA, CDR2 FQGNSA. The CDR3 protein is CASSLGQGVANEKLFF. The CDR3, as DNA: TGTGCCAGCAGCTTAGGACAGGGGGTAGCTAATGAAAAACTGTTTTTT.

The rearrangement joins TRBV19 to TRBJ2-7; 7 bases align to TRBD2. Germline CDR1 and CDR2: LNHDA and SQIVND (reference sequence). V lost 3 bases to trimming and J lost 3 bases; unmatched junction nucleotides: 8. The CDR3 is 15 amino acids. CDR3 coding DNA: TGTGCCAGTAGTATCCAAGCGGGAAGCCGCTACGAGCAGTACTTC. It specifies CASSIQAGSRYEQYF.

This clone showed up many times. The chain couples TRBV12-3 or TRBV12-4 to TRBJ2-1, with 9 bases that match TRBD2. V lost 6 bases to trimming and J lost 15 bases; unmatched junction nucleotides: 6. The CDR3 extends over 11 amino acids. CDR3 DNA: TGTGCCAGCAGCCCTAGCGGGGCCCGGTTCTTC. It codes for CASSPSGARFF.

V gene TRBV7-9 combines with J gene TRBJ1-5, with D hard to call. Germline-derived CDR1 and CDR2 are SEHNR and FQNEAQ (reference sequence). The V gene lost 1 base and the J gene lost 0 bases, with 7 bases spanning the gap. The CDR3 has 15 residues. This chain's CDR3 is CASSLGSYSNQPQHF. In nucleotides, the CDR3 is TGTGCCAGCAGCTTAGGCAGTTATAGCAATCAGCCCCAGCATTTT.

This rearrangement joins TRBV6-5 to TRBJ1-4, with D tentatively TRBD1 (6 bases). CDR3 length: 15 amino acids. Trimming took off 11 bases at V and 0 bases at J, with 16 bases between the two ends. Looked up from germline, CDR1 is MNHEY and CDR2 is SVGAGI. CDR3 loop: CAHDRNTSTNEKLFF. In DNA form, the CDR3 reads TGTGCCCACGACAGGAACACTTCAACTAATGAAAAACTGTTTTTT.

The chain joins TRBV28 to TRBJ2-7; TRBD1 might be the D (5 bases). V was trimmed by 2 bases and J by 4 bases, leaving 12 bases between them. CDR3 length: 14 residues. CDR1 is MDHEN and CDR2 is SYDVKM in the germline V gene. Here the CDR3 DNA reads TGTGCCAGCAGTTTACAGGGCGGAGTATACGAGCAGTACTTC. Its protein product is CASSLQGGVYEQYF.

This rearrangement joins TRBV19 to TRBJ2-7; 8 bases fit TRBD2. The CDR3 consists of 16 residues. Germline V gene lookup returns CDR1 LNHDA and CDR2 SQIVND (reference sequence). V lost 4 bases and J lost 10; bases outside the gene matches: 18. CDR3: CASSTGGSGIIGGQYF. The CDR3 nucleotides read TGTGCCAGTAGTACCGGTGGTAGCGGGATCATAGGAGGACAGTACTTC.

The CDR3 coding sequence is TGTGCCAGCAGCTTCGGTAGAAATCAGCCCCAGCATTTT. The encoded protein is CASSFGRNQPQHF. The gene calls are TRBV7-2 and TRBJ1-5, with D uncertain. The V gene lost 3 bases and the J gene lost 4 bases, with 7 bases spanning the gap. The CDR3 totals 13 residues. Germline-derived CDR1 and CDR2 are SGHTA and FQGNSA.

This clone was seen just once. J is TRBJ1-6 and V is TRBV3-1 (or the pseudogene TRBV3-2); D is possibly TRBD1 (5 bases). This CDR3 comprises 18 residues. V lost 1 base and J lost 3, with 16 bases in between. CDR1 is LGHDT and CDR2 is YNNKEL in the germline V gene (reference sequence). The CDR3: CASSQGQGTGGYNSPLHF. Written as DNA, the CDR3 is TGTGCCAGCAGCCAAGGCCAGGGAACGGGAGGCTATAATTCACCCCTCCACTTT.

CDR3 sequence (DNA): TGTGCCAGCAGCCTCGGGACAAACTCCTACGAGCAGTACTTC. Encoded protein: CASSLGTNSYEQYF. This sequence joins TRBV9 and TRBJ2-7, with D possibly being TRBD1 (6 bases). The germline V gene has CDR1 SGDLS and CDR2 YYNGEE. V lost 4 bases, J lost 0 bases, and 11 bases lay in between. This CDR3 comprises 14 residues.

V is TRBV7-9 and J is TRBJ2-7; D perhaps matches TRBD1 (5 bases). Germline loops: CDR1 SEHNR, CDR2 FQNEAQ (reference sequence). The ends were cut back, 4 bases at V and 5 bases at J, with 21 bases in the middle. CDR3 length equals 16 residues. CDR3 loop: CASSSKNSRTSHEQYF. DNA of the CDR3: TGTGCCAGCAGCTCAAAGAACTCGCGGACATCCCACGAGCAGTACTTC.

V and J are TRBV5-6 and TRBJ2-3; D not resolved. The V end lost 2 bases, the J end lost 0 bases, and 10 bases lay between the germline ends. Germline V gives CDR1 SGHDT, CDR2 YYEEEE. The CDR3 covers 15 residues. The CDR3 here is CASSFQKLSTDTQYF. The CDR3 nucleotides are TGTGCCAGCAGCTTCCAAAAACTAAGCACAGATACGCAGTATTTT.

There are a few counts of this clone. The chain links TRBV28 to TRBJ2-7, with D tentatively TRBD1 (5 bases). Germline lookup yields CDR1 MDHEN and CDR2 SYDVKM. The CDR3 is 12 residues long. Trimming pared 4 bases from V and 3 bases from J, leaving 7 bases between. Here the CDR3 reads CASSWGNYEQYF. CDR3 nucleotides: TGTGCCAGCAGTTGGGGCAACTACGAGCAGTACTTC. Using reference TRBV28 and TRBJ2-7 for the parts outside the CDR3, the full variable domain is DVKVTQSSRYLVKRTGEKVFLECVQDMDHENMFWYRQDPGLGLRLIYFSYDVKMKEKGDIPEGYSVSREKKERFSLILESASTNQTSMYLCASSWGNYEQYFGPGTRLTVT.

The CDR3 spells CASHNRVNTEAFF. Here the CDR3 DNA reads TGTGCCAGTCATAACAGGGTGAACACTGAAGCTTTCTTT. The V gene is TRBV27, the J gene TRBJ1-1; TRBD1 is a possible D gene (6 bases). The V end lost 9 bases, the J end lost 0 bases, and 11 bases lay between the germline ends. Germline V gives CDR1 MNHEY, CDR2 SMNVEV (reference sequence). CDR3 length equals 13 residues.

The V gene is TRBV19, the J gene TRBJ1-5, with a possible D match to TRBD1 (5 bases). V was clipped by 1 base and J by 0 bases, with 13 bases between them. Germline V gene data show CDR1 as LNHDA and CDR2 as SQIVND (reference sequence). The CDR3 length is 17 residues. This CDR3 reads CASSIGFRAYSNQPQHF. As DNA, the CDR3 is TGTGCCAGTAGTATAGGTTTCAGGGCTTATAGCAATCAGCCCCAGCATTTT.

The chain couples TRBV5-8 to TRBJ2-1; D not certain. This CDR3 region has 13 residues. In germline, CDR1 is SGHTS, CDR2 YDEGEE. Trimming pared 0 bases from V and 7 bases from J, leaving 8 bases between. DNA of the CDR3: TGTGCCAGCAGCTTGGACGGGTGGAATGAGCAGTTCTTC. The encoded protein is CASSLDGWNEQFF.

The chain carries TRBV2 and TRBJ2-7; 9 bases are shared with TRBD2. CDR3 size: 15 residues. CDR1 SNHLY and CDR2 FYNNEI come from the germline V gene. The ends lost 6 bases at V and 2 bases at J; junction bases unmatched: 8. CDR3 sequence: CASRRLAEGPYEQYF. CDR3 DNA: TGTGCCAGCAGAAGACTAGCGGAGGGACCCTACGAGCAGTACTTC.

This clone has only one observation. V usage is TRBV27 and J usage is TRBJ2-7, with 7 bases that match TRBD2. J lost 6 bases, V lost 1 base, and 18 bases had no gene match. The CDR3 contains 18 residues. CDR1 is MNHEY and CDR2 is SMNVEV in the germline V gene (reference sequence). The CDR3 DNA is TGTGCCAGCAGTTTATGCTCCGTTTGGCGGGAGTGGGGAGGCGAGCAGTACTTC. The encoded protein is CASSLCSVWREWGGEQYF.

This chain connects TRBV6-1 to TRBJ2-7; 7 bases are shared with TRBD2. The CDR3 totals 16 residues. CDR1 and CDR2 (germline): MNHNS, SASEGT. V trimming: 0 bases; J trimming: 2 bases; junction bases outside the gene matches: 7. The chain's CDR3 is CASSEAGGGSPYEQYF. The CDR3 bases are TGTGCCAGCAGTGAAGCTGGGGGGGGTTCTCCCTACGAGCAGTACTTC.

This chain joins TRBV12-3 or TRBV12-4 and TRBJ2-3; D might be TRBD1 (5 bases). Between the trimmed V and J ends, which lost 8 bases and 10 bases, there was a span of 13 bases. CDR3 length: 11 amino acids. The CDR3 DNA is TGTGCCAGCCTTGGGGCAATATCGCAGTATTTT. As protein: CASLGAISQYF.

The gene calls are TRBV5-1 and TRBJ1-1, with D tentatively TRBD1 (6 bases). The CDR3 covers 14 residues. Germline V lookup: CDR1 SGHRS, CDR2 YFSETQ. V was shortened by 2 bases and J by 1 base, with 9 bases between the two germline ends. Here the CDR3 reads CASSFSGQNTEAFF. The CDR3 region has the DNA TGCGCCAGCAGCTTCTCGGGACAGAACACTGAAGCTTTCTTT.

V and J are TRBV19 and TRBJ2-2; no firm D call. Per germline, CDR1 LNHDA and CDR2 SQIVND (reference sequence). V was shortened by 7 bases and J by 6 bases, with 21 bases between the two germline ends. The CDR3 has 16 amino acids. In DNA, the CDR3 is TGTGCCAGTACCTATCAGGCATTGGTGCGATCCGGGGAGCTGTTTTTT. Amino acid sequence: CASTYQALVRSGELFF.

The chain employs TRBV7-2 and TRBJ2-5; 8 bases align to TRBD1. V was clipped by 2 bases and J by 6 bases; unmatched bases: 8. Germline lookup yields CDR1 SGHTA and CDR2 FQGNSA. The CDR3 runs 15 residues. The CDR3 is CASSLRGGQEQTQYF. CDR3 in DNA: TGTGCCAGCAGCTTAAGAGGGGGACAGGAGCAGACCCAGTACTTC.

This sequence joins TRBV28 and TRBJ2-7; the match to TRBD1 covers 10 bases. The germline gives CDR1 MDHEN, CDR2 SYDVKM. Trimming took 8 bases from V and 3 from J; bases not matched to a gene: 10. The length of the CDR3 is 15 residues. The CDR3 DNA reads TGTGCCAGCCTTCCCGGGACAGGGGTCGTCTACGAGCAGTACTTC. This encodes CASLPGTGVVYEQYF.

This clone was seen a handful of times. The rearrangement uses TRBV19 and TRBJ2-3; no reliable D call. This CDR3 spans 13 amino acids. Trimming took off 6 bases at V and 1 base at J, with 8 bases between the two ends. Germline CDR1 and CDR2: LNHDA and SQIVND (reference sequence). Written as DNA, the CDR3 is TGTGCCAGTAGCAGGATGGGCACAGATACGCAGTATTTT. Translation gives CASSRMGTDTQYF. Based on the CDR3 plus reference TRBV19 and TRBJ2-3, the full variable domain is DGGITQSPKYLFRKEGQNVTLSCEQNLNHDAMYWYRQDPGQGLRLIYYSQIVNDFQKGDIAEGYSVSREKKESFPLTVTSAQKNPTAFYLCASSRMGTDTQYFGPGTRLTVL.